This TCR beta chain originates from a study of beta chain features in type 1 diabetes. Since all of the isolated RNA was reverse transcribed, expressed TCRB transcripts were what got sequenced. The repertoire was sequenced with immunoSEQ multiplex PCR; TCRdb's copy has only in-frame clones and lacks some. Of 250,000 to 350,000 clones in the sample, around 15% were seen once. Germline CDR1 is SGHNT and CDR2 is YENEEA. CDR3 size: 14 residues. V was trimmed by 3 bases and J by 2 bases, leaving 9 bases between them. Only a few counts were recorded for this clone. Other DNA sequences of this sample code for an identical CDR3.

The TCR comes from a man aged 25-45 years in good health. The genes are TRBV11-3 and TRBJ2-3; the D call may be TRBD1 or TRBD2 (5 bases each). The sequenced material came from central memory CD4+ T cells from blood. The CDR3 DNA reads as TGTGCCAGCAGCTTGGGACGTATCACAGATACGCAGTATTTT. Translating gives CASSLGRITDTQYF.